The TCR beta chain under discussion was sequenced for a study of shared clonotypes between healthy human individuals. Across the whole study: Plates per donor: three CD4 naive, three CD4 memory, two CD8 naive, one CD8 memory.

This CDR3 comprises 14 residues. CDR1 is MNHEY, CDR2 SVGAGI, per germline. The V end lost 7 bases, the J end lost 2 bases, and 11 bases lay between the germline ends. The assay was immunoSEQ multiplex PCR, and TCRdb's table has in-frame clones only and misses some. The table shows approximately 810,000 clones, with 80% to 95% occurring only once. Study-wide results and caveats: Richness estimates generally favored naive over memory subsets.

Naive CD8 populations comprised CD45RO-negative cells positively selected for CCR7, excluding terminally differentiated effector memory CD45RA+ cells. Healthy HIV-negative adults without recent acute infections or vaccinations served as donors. With regard to this clone: No antigen is known for it. The same CDR3 is also encoded by other DNA sequences in this sample.

The chain joins TRBV6-5 to TRBJ2-2, with TRBD2 as a possible D gene (6 bases). Material for sequencing was naive CD8+ T cells sorted from blood. This clonotype was sampled from a man aged 25 to 40 in good health. Written as DNA, the CDR3 is TGTGCCAGCACTCCCGGACTAAACACCGGGGAGCTGTTTTTT. Translated, it gives CASTPGLNTGELFF.